This is a list of T cell receptor beta chains from one sample in a study of regulatory T cells in long-lasting Graves disease. TCRdb itself ran the multiplex PCR reads through MiXCR, one entry per CDR3 protein. This table holds a few hundred thousand distinct CDR3 sequences, roughly 12% found once. The data were also submitted as part of a second study, on T cells in Graves' hyperthyroidism and ophthalmopathy.

This sample comprised peripheral blood mononuclear cells (PBMCs), obtained at new diagnosis, from a patient treated with antithyroid drugs. Receptors were obtained from a woman aged 18-29 years with Graves disease. CDR3s include the opening cysteine and the closing phenylalanine or tryptophan. The order of the fields is clone size, D gene, V gene, J gene, CDR3 DNA, CDR3 protein. D genes are given only for firm matches. A clone size is listed for some rows: how often the clone was seen (once, few, many), or a class if it is expanded.

many	.	TRBV20-1	TRBJ1-2	TGCAGTGCTAGAGACAGGGCGAGGAATGGCTACACCTTC	CSARDRARNGYTF
many	.	TRBV5-6	TRBJ1-1	TGTGCCAGCAGCTCGGGGTTGATGAACACTGAAGCTTTCTTT	CASSSGLMNTEAFF
few	TRBD2	TRBV11-2	TRBJ2-5	TGTGCCAGCAGTACCCTAGCGGGGGTAGTAGAGACCCAGTACTTC	CASSTLAGVVETQYF
many	.	TRBV7-2	TRBJ2-7	TGTGCCAGCAGCCTTTCCCGGGACACCCTTTACGAGCAGTACTTC	CASSLSRDTLYEQYF
.	.	TRBV4-1	TRBJ2-1	TGCGCCAGCAGCCAAGAGGGCCGAGATACTGAGCAGTTCTTC	CASSQEGRDTEQFF
many	.	TRBV24-1	TRBJ1-1	TGTGCCACCAGTGACCCACCTCACAGGGTCCCAATGAACACTGAAGCTTTCTTT	CATSDPPHRVPMNTEAFF
.	TRBD1	TRBV5-1	TRBJ2-7	TGCGCCAGCAGCTTGGATGTCGGGACAGTCTCCTACGAGCAGTACTTC	CASSLDVGTVSYEQYF
.	TRBD1	TRBV6-1	TRBJ1-2	TGTGCCACTCTGCCAGGGGGCAAGGATGGCTACACCTTC	CATLPGGKDGYTF
.	.	TRBV9	TRBJ2-1	TGTGCCAGCAGCGTAGTAGGGGGGGGAAAATACAATGAGCAGTTCTTC	CASSVVGGGKYNEQFF
many	TRBD1	TRBV2	TRBJ1-2	TGTGCCAGCAATACGGACAGGGGGGTTCTCAATGGCTACACCTTC	CASNTDRGVLNGYTF
.	.	TRBV7-3	TRBJ1-2	TGTGCCAGCAGCCTAGAGGCCTTTGGAGGGAATGGCTACACCTTC	CASSLEAFGGNGYTF
many	.	TRBV6-5	TRBJ1-5	TGTGCCAGCAGTTACCCCCCGGGACCACCAAATCAGCCCCAGCATTTT	CASSYPPGPPNQPQHF
many	TRBD1	TRBV29-1	TRBJ2-1	TGCAGCGTCGATACAGCAATGGACAGGAATAATGAGCAGTTCTTC	CSVDTAMDRNNEQFF
few	.	TRBV19	TRBJ2-2	TGTGCCAGTACCCTGGGGCAGTCGAACACCGGGGAGCTGTTTTTT	CASTLGQSNTGELFF
few	TRBD2	TRBV7-3	TRBJ2-1	TGTGCCAGCAGCCCCACACGGGGGGGGGGGCCCCAGTTCTTC	CASSPTRGGGPQFF
many	TRBD1	TRBV28	TRBJ1-2	TGTGCCAGCGGAAGACCTGACCGGGACAGGGGGCGTGAATATGGCTACACCTTC	CASGRPDRDRGREYGYTF
many	.	TRBV7-8	TRBJ1-5	TGTGCCAGCAGCTTACGAGGGGGCAATCAGCCCCAGCATTTT	CASSLRGGNQPQHF
.	TRBD2	TRBV9	TRBJ2-3	TGTGCCAGCAGCGTAGAACTAGCGGGGGTCATGGGTACGCAGTATTTT	CASSVELAGVMGTQYF
.	.	TRBV28	TRBJ1-1	TGTGCCAGCTATGCGGGCACTGAAGCTTTCTTT	CASYAGTEAFF
many	.	TRBV7-8	TRBJ2-5	TGTGCCAGCAGCTTAGCTTTGGGGGTGATCCAAGAGACCCAGTACTTC	CASSLALGVIQETQYF
.	TRBD2	TRBV27	TRBJ2-1	TGTGCCAGCAGTTCTAGACTAGCGGGGGGCCCCAGGGAGCAGTTCTTC	CASSSRLAGGPREQFF
many	.	TRBV28	TRBJ1-5	TGTGCCAGCAGTTTCGGGGGCTACAAGAATCAGCCCCAGCATTTT	CASSFGGYKNQPQHF
many	TRBD2	TRBV28	TRBJ2-1	TGTGCCAGCAGTTTAGGGACTAGCGGGATGAATGAGCAGTTCTTC	CASSLGTSGMNEQFF
few	TRBD1	TRBV20-1	TRBJ1-5	TGCAGTGCTACGACAGGGACTCAGCCCCAGCATTTT	CSATTGTQPQHF
many	.	TRBV12-3/TRBV12-4	TRBJ1-6	TGTGCCAGCAGTTCCCACAGGGTCCCTAATTCACCCCTCCACTTT	CASSSHRVPNSPLHF
few	TRBD2	TRBV20-1	TRBJ2-2	TGCAGTGCTAAATTAGCGGGGGTCACCGGGGAGCTGTTTTTT	CSAKLAGVTGELFF
.	TRBD2	TRBV20-1	TRBJ2-1	TGCAGTGCTAGAGATCCCGGGACTAGCGGGGGTTGGGAGCAGTTCTTC	CSARDPGTSGGWEQFF
many	.	TRBV18	TRBJ2-3	TGTGCCAGCTCACCAGGGATTGGGACAGATACGCAGTATTTT	CASSPGIGTDTQYF
many	TRBD1	TRBV20-1	TRBJ1-1	TGCAGTGCTTCTAACGCCGGGACAGGGGCGACTGAAGCTTTCTTT	CSASNAGTGATEAFF
many	TRBD2	TRBV11-2	TRBJ2-5	TGTGCCAGCAGTCCAGAACGACTAGCGGGAGGAGAGACCCAGTACTTC	CASSPERLAGGETQYF
many	.	TRBV2	TRBJ2-1	TGTGCCACTAGCCGTCGGGCCAACTCCTACAATGAGCAGTTCTTC	CATSRRANSYNEQFF
.	TRBD1	TRBV12-5	TRBJ1-2	TGTGCTAGTGGTCTTGGGACAGGGGGAGGCTACACCTTC	CASGLGTGGGYTF
many	.	TRBV30	TRBJ1-4	TGTGCCTGGAGCGTAGGGGGATACGAAAAACTGTTTTTT	CAWSVGGYEKLFF
once	TRBD1	TRBV18	TRBJ2-6	TGTGCCAGCTCCGGTGGACAGGGTTGGATCTCTGGGGCCAACGTCCTGACTTTC	CASSGGQGWISGANVLTF
few	.	TRBV14	TRBJ1-5	TGTGCCAGCAGCCAAGACAGGGACAATCAGCCCCAGCATTTT	CASSQDRDNQPQHF
.	.	TRBV5-1	TRBJ2-1	TGCGCCAGCAGCTTGGAAGGGTCTCATTACTACAATGAGCAGTTCTTC	CASSLEGSHYYNEQFF